These 29 T cell receptor beta chains share one sample of origin, sequenced in a study of blood T cell repertoires in COVID-19. Method: immunoSEQ multiplex PCR; TCRdb's copy keeps in-frame clones and lacks some. The top ten hold about 20% of the sample, which has over 70,000 clones, about four fifths seen once. Sequenced: peripheral blood. The receptor set was obtained from an older man who had recovered from COVID-19.

This chain joins TRBV15 and TRBJ2-1; D may be TRBD1 (5 bases). This CDR3 is 15 amino acids long. The germline V and J ends were trimmed by 0 bases and 2 bases, with 8 bases remaining between them. CDR1 is LNHNV and CDR2 is YYDKDF in the germline V gene (reference sequence). DNA of the CDR3: TGTGCCACCAGCAGAGATAGGGGCCCCTACAATGAGCAGTTCTTC. It specifies CATSRDRGPYNEQFF. The whole variable domain, remainder taken from reference TRBV15 and TRBJ2-1, is DAMVIQNPRYQVTQFGKPVTLSCSQTLNHNVMYWYQQKSSQAPKLLFHYYDKDFNNEADTPDNFQSRRPNTSFCFLDIRSPGLGDTAMYLCATSRDRGPYNEQFFGPGTRLTVL.

The chain joins TRBV2 to TRBJ2-7, with TRBD1 identical over 9 bases. Germline V gene lookup returns CDR1 SNHLY and CDR2 FYNNEI. The CDR3 covers 16 residues. Losses at the gene ends were 1 base for V and 5 bases for J; bases not matched to a gene: 9. Here the CDR3 DNA reads TGTGCCAGCAGTGAAGAGGGACAGGGAGTGAGAAACGAGCAGTACTTC. Its protein product is CASSEEGQGVRNEQYF.

The chain has TRBV7-2 and TRBJ2-1; 10 nucleotides agree with TRBD1. Germline assignment: CDR1 SGHTA and CDR2 FQGNSA. J gave up 7 bases and V 5 bases, and 5 bases lay outside the gene matches. There are 14 residues in the CDR3. CDR3 protein: CASSQDRGANEQFF. CDR3 DNA sequence: TGTGCCAGCAGCCAGGACAGGGGGGCGAATGAGCAGTTCTTC.

CDR3 nucleotide sequence: TGTGCCAGTAGTCTCCGGGACAGGGGATCCACGAACACCGGGGAGCTGTTTTTT. Protein product: CASSLRDRGSTNTGELFF. V gene TRBV19 combines with J gene TRBJ2-2, with 10 bases aligning to TRBD1. V trimming: 5 bases; J trimming: 0 bases; junction bases outside the gene matches: 9. The CDR3 covers 18 residues. The germline gives CDR1 LNHDA, CDR2 SQIVND (reference sequence).

CDR3 region: CSVGAGGLNTGELFF. The CDR3 DNA reads as TGCAGCGTTGGCGCAGGGGGCCTAAACACCGGGGAGCTGTTTTTT. This chain joins TRBV29-1 and TRBJ2-2; 8 bases are a match to TRBD1. Germline assignment: CDR1 SQVTM and CDR2 ANQGSEA. Trimming cost V 4 bases and J 2 bases; bases outside gene matches: 6. CDR3 size: 15 residues.

This clone has ten or more counts. The rearrangement uses TRBV5-5 and TRBJ2-7, with TRBD2 matching over 8 bases. The CDR3 length is 20 residues. The trim removed 2 bases at V and 4 bases at J, leaving 23 bases unmatched. Looked up from germline, CDR1 is SGHKS and CDR2 is YYEKEE (reference sequence). The CDR3 sequence is CASSFFERSISGGRRYEQYF. In nucleotides, the CDR3 is TGTGCCAGCAGCTTTTTTGAGCGGAGTATAAGCGGGGGACGACGGTACGAGCAGTACTTC. Using reference TRBV5-5 and TRBJ2-7 for the parts outside the CDR3, the full variable domain is DAGVTQSPTHLIKTRGQQVTLRCSPISGHKSVSWYQQVLGQGPQFIFQYYEKEERGRGNFPDRFSARQFPNYSSELNVNALLLGDSALYLCASSFFERSISGGRRYEQYFGPGTRLTVT.

The V gene is TRBV11-3, the J gene TRBJ1-1; D is uncertain. The V gene lost 4 bases and the J gene lost 4 bases, with 7 bases spanning the gap. Per germline, CDR1 SGHNT and CDR2 YENEEA. The CDR3 length is 12 residues. The CDR3 reads CASSSRSTEAFF. The DNA of the CDR3 is TGTGCCAGCAGCTCTAGGAGCACTGAAGCTTTCTTT.

J is TRBJ2-3 and V is TRBV5-8, with D tentatively TRBD1 (5 bases). The CDR3 totals 12 residues. Trimming left V 5 bases short and J 6 bases short, with 10 bases between. Germline loops: CDR1 SGHTS, CDR2 YDEGEE. CDR3 residues: CASRGAPDTQYF. The CDR3 DNA follows: TGTGCCAGCAGAGGGGCCCCTGATACGCAGTATTTT.

The CDR3 loop reads CATLRDRWTGYTF. In DNA form, the CDR3 reads TGTGCCACTCTTAGGGACAGGTGGACGGGCTACACCTTC. The genes are TRBV19 and TRBJ1-2; TRBD1 matches at 8 bases. There are 13 residues in the CDR3. Germline V CDR1 and CDR2: LNHDA, SQIVND (reference sequence). After removal of 10 bases from V and 8 bases from J, the junction contained 12 bases not matched to a gene.

The rearrangement joins TRBV24-1 to TRBJ1-4, with TRBD1 matching over 9 bases. Germline trimming cut 3 bases from V and 2 bases from J; bases unmatched to any gene: 3. Germline CDR1 reads KGHDR; CDR2 reads SFDVKD. This CDR3 region has 16 residues. The CDR3 here is CATSDPDRGTNEKLFF. In nucleotides, the CDR3 is TGTGCCACCAGTGATCCGGACAGGGGCACTAATGAAAAACTGTTTTTT.

The chain uses TRBV7-9 and TRBJ1-1; TRBD1 is a possible D gene (5 bases). Germline CDR1 reads SEHNR; CDR2 reads FQNEAQ (reference sequence). With 5 bases removed from V and 0 bases from J, the gap between germline ends came to 10 bases. This CDR3 comprises 14 residues. CDR3 bases: TGTGCCAGCAGCCTGGGGGGTTTGAACACTGAAGCTTTCTTT. Translating gives CASSLGGLNTEAFF. Drawing the rest from reference TRBV7-9 and TRBJ1-1, the complete variable domain is DTGVSQNPRHKITKRGQNVTFRCDPISEHNRLYWYRQTLGQGPEFLTYFQNEAQLEKSRLLSDRFSAERPKGSFSTLEIQRTEQGDSAMYLCASSLGGLNTEAFFGQGTRLTVV.

This clone was counted once. The V call is TRBV18, the J call TRBJ1-2; TRBD1 agrees at 7 bases. V was pared by 3 bases and J by 7 bases, with 17 bases of the junction left unmatched. Germline V gene data show CDR1 as KGHSH and CDR2 as LQKENI. This CDR3 spans 17 amino acids. CDR3 in amino acids: CASSPGPRVDRVAGYTF. The CDR3 bases are TGTGCCAGCTCACCCGGTCCTCGGGTCGACAGGGTCGCTGGCTACACCTTC. Variable domain in full (rest from reference TRBV18 and TRBJ1-2): NAGVMQNPRHLVRRRGQEARLRCSPMKGHSHVYWYRQLPEEGLKFMVYLQKENIIDESGMPKERFSAEFPKEGPSILRIQQVVRGDSAAYFCASSPGPRVDRVAGYTFGSGTRLTVV.

The genes are TRBV5-6 and TRBJ1-1, with a tentative D call TRBD1 (5 bases). Germline CDR1 SGHDT, CDR2 YYEEEE. V was cut by 2 bases and J by 7 bases, with 15 bases left in between. The CDR3 runs 14 residues. Here the CDR3 reads CASSFQGSRGEAFF. CDR3 in DNA: TGTGCCAGCAGCTTTCAGGGCAGCCGAGGTGAAGCTTTCTTT.

The chain is built from TRBV25-1 and TRBJ2-3; possibly TRBD1 for D (6 bases). Germline CDR1 reads MGHDK; CDR2 reads SYGVNS. Trimming took off 6 bases at V and 2 bases at J, with 12 bases between the two ends. The CDR3 spans 14 residues. The CDR3 nucleotides are TGTGCCAGCAGGGACGGACAGTTCACAGATACGCAGTATTTT. Translation: CASRDGQFTDTQYF.

This chain joins TRBV7-3 and TRBJ1-2, with a weak D call TRBD1 (6 bases). Per germline, CDR1 SGHTA and CDR2 FQGTGA. Trimming took off 5 bases at V and 6 bases at J, with 10 bases between the two ends. The CDR3 runs 12 residues. CDR3: CASSATGNGYTF. In DNA form, the CDR3 reads TGTGCCAGCAGCGCTACAGGGAATGGCTACACCTTC.

The V and J genes are TRBV28 and TRBJ1-1; TRBD1 aligns across 7 bases. The CDR3 is made up of 14 amino acids. Per germline, CDR1 MDHEN and CDR2 SYDVKM. V shed 4 bases, J shed 0 bases, and the junction held 2 bases outside the gene matches. The CDR3 DNA follows: TGTGCCAGCAGTTCACAGGGGCTGAACACTGAAGCTTTCTTT. Protein sequence: CASSSQGLNTEAFF.

This chain joins TRBV4-2 and TRBJ1-6; tentative D call: TRBD1 (5 bases). The germline CDR1 and CDR2 sequences are LGHNA and YNFKEQ. Trimming shortened V by 3 bases and J by 16 bases, and 25 bases separated the two germline ends. The CDR3 is 16 residues long. The CDR3 spells CASSHSLGTDRGALHF. CDR3 bases: TGTGCCAGCAGCCACTCTCTCGGGACGGACCGCGGGGCGCTCCACTTT.

The rearrangement joins TRBV6-5 to TRBJ1-5, with a possible D match to TRBD1 (5 bases). The CDR3 loop spans 14 amino acids. Germline CDR1 and CDR2: MNHEY and SVGAGI. The ends were cut back, 4 bases at V and 5 bases at J, with 12 bases in the middle. The CDR3 sequence is CASSSSTGDQPQHF. The CDR3 DNA sequence: TGTGCCAGCAGTTCCTCCACGGGGGATCAGCCCCAGCATTTT.

This chain links TRBV4-3 with TRBJ2-7; the match to TRBD2 covers 8 bases. The CDR3 extends over 15 amino acids. Losses at the gene ends were 1 base for V and 3 bases for J; bases not matched to a gene: 5. CDR1 is LGHNA and CDR2 is YSLEER in the germline V gene. The CDR3 bases are TGCGCCAGCAGCCAAGCGGGAGGGGGGCTCTACGAGCAGTACTTC. It codes for CASSQAGGGLYEQYF.

This rearrangement joins TRBV19 to TRBJ1-4; TRBD1 matches at 8 bases. Germline V gene lookup returns CDR1 LNHDA and CDR2 SQIVND (reference sequence). The CDR3 contains 15 residues. V was pared by 1 base and J by 8 bases, with 6 bases of the junction left unmatched. The CDR3 is CASSIVGTGGEKLFF. The DNA of the CDR3 is TGTGCCAGTAGTATAGTCGGGACAGGTGGCGAAAAACTGTTTTTT.

This clone appeared once. The V call is TRBV6-4, the J call TRBJ2-3, with D tentatively TRBD2 (6 bases). The CDR3 runs to 13 residues. CDR1 is MRHNA and CDR2 is SNTAGT in the germline V gene. Trimming pared 4 bases from V and 4 bases from J, leaving 9 bases between. The chain's CDR3 is CASSAGEADTQYF. The DNA of the CDR3 is TGTGCCAGCAGTGCGGGGGAGGCAGATACGCAGTATTTT.

V gene TRBV6-1 combines with J gene TRBJ1-5; possible D gene TRBD1, 5 bases. Trimming took off 2 bases at V and 6 bases at J, with 14 bases between the two ends. Germline V gene sequence: CDR1 MNHNS, CDR2 SASEGT. This CDR3 is 15 amino acids long. The CDR3 region is CASSEFLGQAQPQHF. The CDR3 region has the DNA TGTGCCAGCAGTGAATTCTTGGGGCAGGCTCAGCCCCAGCATTTT.

CDR3 coding DNA: TGTGCCAGCAGCTTATACAATCAGCCCCAGCATTTT. It translates to CASSLYNQPQHF. This chain joins TRBV7-2 and TRBJ1-5, with D uncertain. V lost 2 bases, J lost 3 bases, and 2 bases lay in between. The CDR3 totals 12 residues. Germline V gene lookup returns CDR1 SGHTA and CDR2 FQGNSA.

V is TRBV10-3 and J is TRBJ2-3; D gene ambiguous. Germline V gene data show CDR1 as ENHRY and CDR2 as SYGVKD. V dropped 2 bases and J dropped 6 bases, with 3 bases sitting between them. The CDR3 spans 11 residues. The CDR3 region has the DNA TGTGCCATCAGTGAGCTGGATACGCAGTATTTT. Its translation is CAISELDTQYF.

A few counts support this clone. This chain links TRBV10-3 with TRBJ1-3, with D uncertain. V shed 6 bases and J shed 0 bases, with 15 bases lying between them. The CDR3 extends over 16 amino acids. CDR1 ENHRY and CDR2 SYGVKD come from the germline V gene. In DNA form, the CDR3 reads TGTGCCATCAGCCAGTCATTGGGCGTCTCTGGAAACACCATATATTTT. It translates to CAISQSLGVSGNTIYF.

This chain links TRBV6-5 with TRBJ1-2; D gene ambiguous. CDR3 length: 14 residues. V gave up 7 bases and J gave up 2 bases, with 14 bases separating them. Germline V gene data show CDR1 as MNHEY and CDR2 as SVGAGI. The CDR3 here is CASKRTEDNYGYTF. The CDR3 bases are TGTGCCAGCAAAAGGACGGAGGACAACTATGGCTACACCTTC.

The rearrangement uses TRBV2 and TRBJ1-3, with a weak D call TRBD1 (5 bases). CDR1 and CDR2 (germline): SNHLY, FYNNEI. The CDR3 extends over 14 amino acids. V lost 6 bases and J lost 0, with 9 bases in between. CDR3: CASRSGFSGNTIYF. CDR3 in DNA: TGTGCCAGCAGATCAGGGTTCTCTGGAAACACCATATATTTT.

In its sample, this clone was seen once. The rearrangement uses TRBV6-5 and TRBJ2-5; 9 bases line up with TRBD2. Germline lookup yields CDR1 MNHEY and CDR2 SVGAGI. Trimming removed 6 bases from V and 4 bases from J; junction bases left unmatched: 9. The CDR3 consists of 15 residues. The CDR3: CASRAPLAGTETQYF. CDR3 nucleotide sequence: TGTGCCAGCAGGGCGCCCCTAGCGGGAACAGAGACCCAGTACTTC.

The chain employs TRBV11-3 and TRBJ1-1; D is perhaps TRBD1 (5 bases). The germline gives CDR1 SGHNT, CDR2 YENEEA. The V end was cut by 5 bases, the J end by 4 bases, with 20 bases between. CDR3 size: 16 residues. CDR3 DNA sequence: TGTGCCAGCAGCGCCTCGGCAGGGTTCGGCGGCACTGAAGCTTTCTTT. This translates into CASSASAGFGGTEAFF.